This T cell receptor beta chain was documented in a study of blood T cell repertoires in COVID-19. Overall study context: The United States, Italy and Spain were the sources of the acute and convalescent COVID-19 samples. The cDNA or gDNA used as material had been derived from T cells, B-cell-depleted T cells, or PBMCs.

As originally analysed: How many nucleated cells were present was estimated from reference gene primer amplification. TCRdb's copy holds only in-frame clones and misses some; the assay was immunoSEQ multiplex PCR. V and J calls and clone size are those listed in that table; D and trimming were worked out from the DNA. The data hold some 70,000 clones, with around 90% observed a single time. This TCR was recovered from a human donor in a cohort sampled during active COVID-19. Input material: peripheral blood.

Here the CDR3 reads CASSLSDYNSPLHF. The DNA for the CDR3 is TGTGCCAGCAGTCTGAGCGATTATAATTCACCCCTCCACTTT. The chain combines TRBV7-6 with TRBJ1-6; D is ambiguous. Trimming took off 6 bases at V and 4 bases at J, with 10 bases between the two ends. The CDR3 extends over 14 amino acids. Germline V gene sequence: CDR1 SGHVS, CDR2 FNYEAQ.